This TCR beta chain was documented in a study of cytomegalovirus exposure and HLA in healthy donors. Notes on the study in general: When the data were analyzed later, several of the most significant clusters appeared to be linked to common viral pathogens. TCR beta chains associated with HLA were, in a later analysis, more clonally expanded than equally common others. Most observed TCR sequences were rare, whereas some public TCRs were detected in many donors.

All donors participated as healthy donors of bone marrow. A multiplex PCR was run with 60 Vbeta primers and 13 Jbeta primers. Using immunoSEQ multiplex PCR, the repertoire was profiled, and TCRdb retains in-frame clones only, with some absent. The sample includes some 67,000 clones, about 79% seen only once; the top ten take approximately 7.8%. Points on this clone: What it recognizes is unknown.

The TCR originated in a man aged 60 to 69 in good health and CMV-seropositive. Sequencing used PBMCs.

The CDR3 nucleotides are TGTGCCAGCAGTCCCTTGGACAGGATATCCTACGAGCAGTACTTC. It is translated as CASSPLDRISYEQYF. The V call is TRBV6-1, the J call TRBJ2-7; 7 nucleotides align to TRBD1. The CDR3 contains 15 residues. In germline, CDR1 is MNHNS, CDR2 SASEGT. The ends lost 5 bases at V and 1 base at J; junction bases unmatched: 8.